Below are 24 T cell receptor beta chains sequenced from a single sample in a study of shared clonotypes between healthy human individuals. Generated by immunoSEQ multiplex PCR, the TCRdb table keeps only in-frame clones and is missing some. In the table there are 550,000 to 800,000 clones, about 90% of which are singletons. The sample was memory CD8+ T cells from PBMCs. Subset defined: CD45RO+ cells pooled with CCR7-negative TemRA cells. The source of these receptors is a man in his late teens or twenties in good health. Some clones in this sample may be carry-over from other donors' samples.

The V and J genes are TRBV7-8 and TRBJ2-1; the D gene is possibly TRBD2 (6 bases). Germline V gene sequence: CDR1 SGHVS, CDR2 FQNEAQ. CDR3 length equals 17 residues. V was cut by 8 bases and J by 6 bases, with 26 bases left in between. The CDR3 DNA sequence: TGTGCCAGCCCCCCAAAGGGACTTAGAGGCCCCTCCAATGAGCAGTTCTTC. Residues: CASPPKGLRGPSNEQFF.

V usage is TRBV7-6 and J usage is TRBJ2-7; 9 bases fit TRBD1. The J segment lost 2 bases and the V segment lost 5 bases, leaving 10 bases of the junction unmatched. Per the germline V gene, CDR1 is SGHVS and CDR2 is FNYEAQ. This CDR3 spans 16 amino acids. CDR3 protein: CASSPGQGGSPYEQYF. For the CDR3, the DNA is TGTGCCAGCAGCCCGGGACAGGGAGGTTCCCCCTACGAGCAGTACTTC.

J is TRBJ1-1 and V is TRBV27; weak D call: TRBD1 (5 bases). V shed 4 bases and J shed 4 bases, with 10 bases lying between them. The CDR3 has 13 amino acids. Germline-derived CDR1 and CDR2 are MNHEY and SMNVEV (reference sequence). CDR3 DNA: TGTGCCAGCAGTTCTCACGACAGCACTGAAGCTTTCTTT. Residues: CASSSHDSTEAFF.

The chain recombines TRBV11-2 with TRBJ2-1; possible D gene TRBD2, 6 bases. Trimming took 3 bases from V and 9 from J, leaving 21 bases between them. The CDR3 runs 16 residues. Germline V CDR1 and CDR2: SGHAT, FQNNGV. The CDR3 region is CASSFPKEDYLLEQFF. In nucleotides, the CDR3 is TGTGCCAGCAGCTTTCCAAAAGAGGACTACCTCCTTGAGCAGTTCTTC.

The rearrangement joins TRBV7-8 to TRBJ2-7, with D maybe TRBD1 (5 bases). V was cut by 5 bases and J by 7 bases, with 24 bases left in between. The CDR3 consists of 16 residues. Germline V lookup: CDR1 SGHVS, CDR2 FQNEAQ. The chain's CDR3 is CASSNTHRTTSGEQYF. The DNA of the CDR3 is TGTGCCAGCAGCAATACCCACCGCACCACCTCAGGGGAGCAGTACTTC.

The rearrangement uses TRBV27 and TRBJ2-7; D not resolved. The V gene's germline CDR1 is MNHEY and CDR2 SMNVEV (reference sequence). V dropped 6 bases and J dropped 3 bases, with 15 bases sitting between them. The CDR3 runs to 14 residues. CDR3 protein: CASSKPGRNYEQYF. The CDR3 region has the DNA TGTGCCAGCAGCAAACCGGGCCGCAACTACGAGCAGTACTTC.

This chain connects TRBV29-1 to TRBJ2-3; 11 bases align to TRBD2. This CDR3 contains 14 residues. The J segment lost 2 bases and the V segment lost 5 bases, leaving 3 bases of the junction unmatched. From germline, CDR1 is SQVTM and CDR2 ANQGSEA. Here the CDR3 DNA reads TGCAGCGTTTCACTAGCGGGAGTCACAGATACGCAGTATTTT. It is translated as CSVSLAGVTDTQYF.

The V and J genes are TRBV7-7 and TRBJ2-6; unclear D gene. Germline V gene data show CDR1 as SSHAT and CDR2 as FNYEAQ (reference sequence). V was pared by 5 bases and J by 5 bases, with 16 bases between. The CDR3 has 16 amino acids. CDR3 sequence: CASSPMGRSRANVLTF. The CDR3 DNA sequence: TGTGCCAGCAGCCCTATGGGCCGCTCAAGGGCCAACGTCCTGACTTTC. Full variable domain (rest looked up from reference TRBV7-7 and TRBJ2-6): GAGVSQSPRYKVTKRGQDVTLRCDPISSHATLYWYQQALGQGPEFLTYFNYEAQPDKSGLPSDRFSAERPEGSISTLTIQRTEQRDSAMYRCASSPMGRSRANVLTFGAGSRLTVL.

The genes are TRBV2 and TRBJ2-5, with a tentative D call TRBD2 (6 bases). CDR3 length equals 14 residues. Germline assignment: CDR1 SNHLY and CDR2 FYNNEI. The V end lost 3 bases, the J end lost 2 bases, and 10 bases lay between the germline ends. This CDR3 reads CASSDWAGQETQYF. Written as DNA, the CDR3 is TGTGCCAGCAGTGACTGGGCGGGGCAAGAGACCCAGTACTTC.

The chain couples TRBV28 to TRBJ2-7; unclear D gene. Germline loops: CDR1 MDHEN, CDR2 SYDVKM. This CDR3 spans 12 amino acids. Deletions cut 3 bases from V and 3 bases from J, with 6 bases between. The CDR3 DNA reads TGTGCCAGCAGTTTCCAGAACTACGAGCAGTACTTC. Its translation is CASSFQNYEQYF. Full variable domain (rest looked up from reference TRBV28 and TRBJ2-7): DVKVTQSSRYLVKRTGEKVFLECVQDMDHENMFWYRQDPGLGLRLIYFSYDVKMKEKGDIPEGYSVSREKKERFSLILESASTNQTSMYLCASSFQNYEQYFGPGTRLTVT.

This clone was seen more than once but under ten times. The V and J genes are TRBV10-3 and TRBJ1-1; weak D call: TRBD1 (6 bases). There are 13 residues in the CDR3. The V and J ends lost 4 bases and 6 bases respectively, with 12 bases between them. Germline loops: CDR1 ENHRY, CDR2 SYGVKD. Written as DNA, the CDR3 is TGTGCCATCAGTGTAGAGGGGGGAGCTGAAGCTTTCTTT. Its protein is CAISVEGGAEAFF.

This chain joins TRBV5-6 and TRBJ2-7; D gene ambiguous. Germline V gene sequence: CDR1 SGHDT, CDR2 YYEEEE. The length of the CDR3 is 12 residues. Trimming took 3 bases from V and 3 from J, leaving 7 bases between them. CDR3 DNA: TGTGCCAGCAGCTACGCGAGCTACGAGCAGTACTTC. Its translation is CASSYASYEQYF.

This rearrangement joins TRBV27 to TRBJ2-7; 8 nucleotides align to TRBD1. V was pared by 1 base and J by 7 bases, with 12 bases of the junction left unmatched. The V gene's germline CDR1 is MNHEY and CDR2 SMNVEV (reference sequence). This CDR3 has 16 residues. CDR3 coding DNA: TGTGCCAGCAGTTTATTGTTGGCAGGGGGCCCGGGGGAGCAGTACTTC. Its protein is CASSLLLAGGPGEQYF.

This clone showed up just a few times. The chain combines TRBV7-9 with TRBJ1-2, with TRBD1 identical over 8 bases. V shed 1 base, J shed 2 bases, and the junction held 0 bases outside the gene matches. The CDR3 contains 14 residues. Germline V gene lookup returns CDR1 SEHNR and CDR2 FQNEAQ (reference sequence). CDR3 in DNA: TGTGCCAGCAGCTTAGGACAGGGGAACTATGGCTACACCTTC. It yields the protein CASSLGQGNYGYTF.

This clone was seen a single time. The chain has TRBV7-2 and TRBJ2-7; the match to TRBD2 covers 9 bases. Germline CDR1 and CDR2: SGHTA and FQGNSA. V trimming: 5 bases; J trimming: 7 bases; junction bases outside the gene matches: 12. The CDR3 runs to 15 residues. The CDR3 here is CASSPPGAGGGEQYF. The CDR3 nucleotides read TGTGCCAGCAGCCCCCCGGGAGCGGGAGGCGGTGAGCAGTACTTC.

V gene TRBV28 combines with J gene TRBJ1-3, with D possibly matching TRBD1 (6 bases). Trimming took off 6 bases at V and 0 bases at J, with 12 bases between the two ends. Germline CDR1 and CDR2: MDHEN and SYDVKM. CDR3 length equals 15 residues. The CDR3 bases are TGTGCCAGCAGGCCGGACAGCCCCTCTGGAAACACCATATATTTT. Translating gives CASRPDSPSGNTIYF.

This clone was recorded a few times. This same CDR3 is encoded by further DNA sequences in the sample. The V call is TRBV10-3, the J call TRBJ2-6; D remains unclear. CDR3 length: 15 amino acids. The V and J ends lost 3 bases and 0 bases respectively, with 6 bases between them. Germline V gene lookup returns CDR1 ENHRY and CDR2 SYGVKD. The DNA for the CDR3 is TGTGCCATCAGTGATCCCCGCTCTGGGGCCAACGTCCTGACTTTC. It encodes CAISDPRSGANVLTF.

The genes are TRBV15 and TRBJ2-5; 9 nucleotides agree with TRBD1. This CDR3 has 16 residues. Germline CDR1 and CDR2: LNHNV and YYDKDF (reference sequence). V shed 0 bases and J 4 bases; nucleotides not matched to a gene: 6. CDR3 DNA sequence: TGTGCCACCAGCAGAGACCGGGACAGGGTGAGAGAGACCCAGTACTTC. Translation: CATSRDRDRVRETQYF.

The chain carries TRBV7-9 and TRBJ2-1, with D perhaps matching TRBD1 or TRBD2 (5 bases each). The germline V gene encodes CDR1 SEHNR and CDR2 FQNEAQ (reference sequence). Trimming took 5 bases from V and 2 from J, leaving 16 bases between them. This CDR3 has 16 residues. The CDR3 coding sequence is TGTGCCAGCAGCCCGCCCCCGGGGCAGACCTACAATGAGCAGTTCTTC. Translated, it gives CASSPPPGQTYNEQFF.

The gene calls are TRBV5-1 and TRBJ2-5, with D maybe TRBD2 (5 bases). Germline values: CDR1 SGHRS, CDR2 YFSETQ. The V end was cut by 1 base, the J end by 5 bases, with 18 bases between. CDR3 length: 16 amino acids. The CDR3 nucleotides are TGCGCCAGCAGCTTGACTAGTAATGCCGACCGGGAGACCCAGTACTTC. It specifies CASSLTSNADRETQYF.

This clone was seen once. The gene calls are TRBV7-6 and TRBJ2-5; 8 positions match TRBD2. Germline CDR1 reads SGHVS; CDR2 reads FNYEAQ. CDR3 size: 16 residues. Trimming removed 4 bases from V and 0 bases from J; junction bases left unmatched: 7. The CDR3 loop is CASSSPRGRYQETQYF. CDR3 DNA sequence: TGTGCCAGCAGCTCCCCACGCGGGAGGTACCAAGAGACCCAGTACTTC.

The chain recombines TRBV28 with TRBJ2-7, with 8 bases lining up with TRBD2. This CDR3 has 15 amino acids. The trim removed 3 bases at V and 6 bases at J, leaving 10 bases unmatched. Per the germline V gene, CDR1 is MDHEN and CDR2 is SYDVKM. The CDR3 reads CASSLSSGVAVEQYF. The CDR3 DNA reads TGTGCCAGCAGTTTGAGTAGCGGGGTAGCCGTCGAGCAGTACTTC.

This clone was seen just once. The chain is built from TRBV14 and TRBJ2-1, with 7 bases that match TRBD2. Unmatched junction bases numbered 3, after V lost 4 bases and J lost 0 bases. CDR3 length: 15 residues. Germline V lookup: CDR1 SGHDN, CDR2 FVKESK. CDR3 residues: CASSRGGGSYNEQFF. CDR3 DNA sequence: TGTGCCAGCAGCCGGGGGGGTGGCTCCTACAATGAGCAGTTCTTC. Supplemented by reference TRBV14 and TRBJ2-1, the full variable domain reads EAGVTQFPSHSVIEKGQTVTLRCDPISGHDNLYWYRRVMGKEIKFLLHFVKESKQDESGMPNNRFLAERTGGTYSTLKVQPAELEDSGVYFCASSRGGGSYNEQFFGPGTRLTVL.

CDR3 DNA sequence: TGTGCCAGCAGCCGCGGACCCAGCTCCTACAATGAGCAGTTCTTC. This encodes CASSRGPSSYNEQFF. V usage is TRBV28 and J usage is TRBJ2-1; no definite D call. Germline values: CDR1 MDHEN, CDR2 SYDVKM. CDR3 size: 15 residues. Trimming pared 6 bases from V and 0 bases from J, leaving 12 bases between.